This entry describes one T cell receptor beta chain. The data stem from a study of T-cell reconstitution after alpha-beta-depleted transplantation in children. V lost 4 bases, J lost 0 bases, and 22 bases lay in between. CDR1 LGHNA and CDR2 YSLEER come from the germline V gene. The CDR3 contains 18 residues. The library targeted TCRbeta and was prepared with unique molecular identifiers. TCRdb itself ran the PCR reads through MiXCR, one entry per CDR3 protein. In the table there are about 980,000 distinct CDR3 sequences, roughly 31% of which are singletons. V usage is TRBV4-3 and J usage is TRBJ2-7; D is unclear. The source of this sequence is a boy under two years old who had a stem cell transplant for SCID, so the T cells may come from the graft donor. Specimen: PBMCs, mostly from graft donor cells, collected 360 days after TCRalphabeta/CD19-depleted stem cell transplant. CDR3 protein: CASSLPNTGRSNSYEQYF. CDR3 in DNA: TGCGCCAGCAGCCTACCGAACACCGGACGTTCCAACTCCTACGAGCAGTACTTC.